The rows below give T cell receptor beta chains drawn from one sample of a study of T cells after posttransplantation cyclophosphamide. Sequenced by immunoSEQ multiplex PCR; TCRdb stores in-frame clones only, minus some. Altogether tens of thousands of clones were found in the sample, and no singletons occur. Sequencing input: PBMCs. These receptor sequences come from a woman in her 50s in good health and a related stem cell transplant donor. The CDR3 runs from the conserved cysteine through the conserved F or W. Each record gives: D gene, clone size, J gene, V gene, CDR3 protein, CDR3 DNA. D genes are given only for firm matches. Clone sizes are given selectively: once, few, many, or a class where the clone is expanded.

d_gene: .
abundance: many
j_gene: TRBJ1-1
v_gene: TRBV19
CDR3aa: CASSIGSRNTEAFF
CDR3nt: TGTGCCAGTAGTATAGGGAGCAGGAACACTGAAGCTTTCTTT

d_gene: .
abundance: many
j_gene: TRBJ1-2
v_gene: TRBV4-1
CDR3aa: CASSQVLGAVNYGYTF
CDR3nt: TGCGCCAGCAGCCAAGTATTAGGGGCCGTTAACTATGGCTACACCTTC

d_gene: TRBD1
abundance: many
j_gene: TRBJ2-5
v_gene: TRBV5-1
CDR3aa: CASSSGQGAGETQYF
CDR3nt: TGCGCCAGCAGCTCGGGACAGGGGGCAGGGGAGACCCAGTACTTC

d_gene: TRBD1
abundance: many
j_gene: TRBJ1-2
v_gene: TRBV15
CDR3aa: CATSRGTGTGNGYTF
CDR3nt: TGTGCCACCAGCAGAGGAACCGGGACAGGGAATGGCTACACCTTC

d_gene: .
abundance: many
j_gene: TRBJ2-5
v_gene: TRBV4-1
CDR3aa: CASSRIEPETQYF
CDR3nt: TGCGCCAGCAGCCGAATCGAGCCCGAGACCCAGTACTTC

d_gene: TRBD2
abundance: .
j_gene: TRBJ2-1
v_gene: TRBV9
CDR3aa: CASSESGGAYNEQFF
CDR3nt: TGTGCCAGCAGCGAGAGCGGGGGGGCCTACAATGAGCAGTTCTTC

d_gene: TRBD1
abundance: many
j_gene: TRBJ2-5
v_gene: TRBV9
CDR3aa: CASSVATGQGQETQYF
CDR3nt: TGTGCCAGCAGCGTAGCTACAGGACAGGGGCAGGAGACCCAGTACTTC

d_gene: TRBD2
abundance: many
j_gene: TRBJ2-3
v_gene: TRBV4-2
CDR3aa: CASSQSRGGTTQYF
CDR3nt: TGTGCCAGCAGCCAATCGCGGGGGGGCACTACGCAGTATTTT

d_gene: .
abundance: .
j_gene: TRBJ1-1
v_gene: TRBV11-3
CDR3aa: CASSKQGSTEAFF
CDR3nt: TGTGCCAGCAGCAAACAGGGATCCACTGAAGCTTTCTTT

d_gene: .
abundance: many
j_gene: TRBJ1-2
v_gene: TRBV30
CDR3aa: CAWSWDNNYGYTF
CDR3nt: TGTGCCTGGAGTTGGGACAACAACTATGGCTACACCTTC

d_gene: .
abundance: many
j_gene: TRBJ1-4
v_gene: TRBV7-2
CDR3aa: CASSFDGATNEKLFF
CDR3nt: TGTGCCAGCAGCTTCGACGGAGCAACTAATGAAAAACTGTTTTTT

d_gene: TRBD1
abundance: many
j_gene: TRBJ2-1
v_gene: TRBV5-1
CDR3aa: CASSRDRGYNEQFF
CDR3nt: TGCGCCAGCAGCAGGGACAGGGGGTACAATGAGCAGTTCTTC

d_gene: TRBD2
abundance: many
j_gene: TRBJ2-3
v_gene: TRBV30
CDR3aa: CAWSETSGAPDTQYF
CDR3nt: TGTGCCTGGAGTGAGACTAGCGGGGCGCCAGATACGCAGTATTTT

d_gene: TRBD1
abundance: many
j_gene: TRBJ1-1
v_gene: TRBV29-1
CDR3aa: CSVRQGLSLSQMNTEAFF
CDR3nt: TGCAGCGTCAGACAGGGGCTCTCCCTTTCACAAATGAACACTGAAGCTTTCTTT

d_gene: TRBD1
abundance: many
j_gene: TRBJ2-7
v_gene: TRBV28
CDR3aa: CASSPTGPPYEQYF
CDR3nt: TGTGCCAGCAGCCCGACAGGGCCCCCCTACGAGCAGTACTTC

d_gene: TRBD1
abundance: many
j_gene: TRBJ1-1
v_gene: TRBV30
CDR3aa: CAWGTGIEAFF
CDR3nt: TGTGCCTGGGGGACAGGGATTGAAGCTTTCTTT

d_gene: .
abundance: many
j_gene: TRBJ1-2
v_gene: TRBV21-1
CDR3aa: CASSTVDSTNYGYTF
CDR3nt: TGTGCCAGCAGCACAGTGGACTCTACTAACTATGGCTACACCTTC

d_gene: TRBD1
abundance: many
j_gene: TRBJ1-5
v_gene: TRBV28
CDR3aa: CASSSTGYQPQHF
CDR3nt: TGTGCCAGCAGCTCGACAGGGTATCAGCCCCAGCATTTT

d_gene: .
abundance: few
j_gene: TRBJ2-5
v_gene: TRBV5-1
CDR3aa: CASSLADTRETQYF
CDR3nt: TGCGCCAGCAGCTTGGCGGACACTCGAGAGACCCAGTACTTC

d_gene: TRBD2
abundance: few
j_gene: TRBJ2-3
v_gene: TRBV29-1
CDR3aa: CSVSATGGGTDTQYF
CDR3nt: TGCAGCGTTTCCGCCACCGGGGGGGGGACAGATACGCAGTATTTT

d_gene: .
abundance: .
j_gene: TRBJ2-3
v_gene: TRBV27
CDR3aa: CASSFRPSPVSDTQYF
CDR3nt: TGTGCCAGCAGTTTCCGTCCTAGCCCCGTGTCAGATACGCAGTATTTT

d_gene: .
abundance: many
j_gene: TRBJ2-7
v_gene: TRBV9
CDR3aa: CASSGVTDGGHEQYF
CDR3nt: TGTGCCAGCAGCGGTGTGACGGATGGGGGCCACGAGCAGTACTTC

d_gene: .
abundance: many
j_gene: TRBJ1-2
v_gene: TRBV6-1
CDR3aa: CASSARGQSGYTF
CDR3nt: TGTGCCAGCAGTGCCAGGGGCCAAAGTGGCTACACCTTC

d_gene: TRBD1
abundance: many
j_gene: TRBJ2-7
v_gene: TRBV4-2
CDR3aa: CASSQGTGEREQYF
CDR3nt: TGTGCCAGCAGCCAAGGGACAGGGGAACGGGAGCAGTACTTC

d_gene: .
abundance: many
j_gene: TRBJ1-2
v_gene: TRBV2
CDR3aa: CASSLIMLAPGGYTF
CDR3nt: TGTGCCAGCAGCCTCATTATGTTAGCCCCGGGTGGCTACACCTTC

d_gene: .
abundance: many
j_gene: TRBJ1-1
v_gene: TRBV5-4
CDR3aa: CASSLDAGRDTEAFF
CDR3nt: TGTGCCAGCAGCTTGGATGCAGGGAGGGACACTGAAGCTTTCTTT

d_gene: .
abundance: .
j_gene: TRBJ2-1
v_gene: TRBV27
CDR3aa: CASSRGYVGNEQFF
CDR3nt: TGTGCCAGCAGCAGGGGATATGTGGGCAATGAGCAGTTCTTC

d_gene: .
abundance: large
j_gene: TRBJ1-6
v_gene: TRBV15
CDR3aa: CATSGTQGFTNSPLHF
CDR3nt: TGTGCCACCAGCGGTACACAGGGATTTACTAATTCACCCCTCCACTTT

d_gene: .
abundance: many
j_gene: TRBJ2-2
v_gene: TRBV2
CDR3aa: CASSEFPSNTGELFF
CDR3nt: TGTGCCAGCAGTGAATTTCCTTCGAACACCGGGGAGCTGTTTTTT

d_gene: TRBD2
abundance: many
j_gene: TRBJ2-1
v_gene: TRBV15
CDR3aa: CATSRALAGDNEQFF
CDR3nt: TGTGCCACCAGCAGAGCTCTAGCGGGGGACAATGAGCAGTTCTTC

d_gene: .
abundance: few
j_gene: TRBJ2-7
v_gene: TRBV27
CDR3aa: CASSRPEGEQYF
CDR3nt: TGTGCCAGCAGCCGACCCGAGGGCGAGCAGTACTTC